This T cell receptor beta chain was sequenced in a study of shared clonotypes between healthy human individuals. Notes on the study in general: Expectations were that clonotype sharing among donors would be affected by sequencing depth.

As regards this clone: Its antigen is not identified.

The CDR3 loop spans 13 amino acids. The V segment lost 4 bases and the J segment 7 bases; nucleotides outside the gene matches: 7. Germline lookup yields CDR1 SQVTM and CDR2 ANQGSEA. Using immunoSEQ multiplex PCR, the repertoire was profiled, and TCRdb retains in-frame clones only, with some absent. The sample lists 2,500,000 or so clones, over 85% occurring once. This rearrangement joins TRBV29-1 to TRBJ2-1; the match to TRBD1 covers 7 bases. Sequencing used naive CD4+ T cells sorted from blood. Subset given: CD45RA+ positively selected. The sequence derives from a man aged 18 to 29 in good health. In DNA form, the CDR3 reads TGCAGCGTTGGAAAGACAGGGAATAATGAGCAGTTCTTC. This codes for CSVGKTGNNEQFF.